This T cell receptor (beta chain) was found in a study of identical twins (dated by TCRdb to about 2016). Regarding the research as a whole: The study deep-sequenced TCR alpha and beta repertoires from monozygotic twins, unrelated adults of various ages and cord blood to test whether fetal clonotypes persist. Replicate twin experiments were performed at different times using different library preparation protocols to rule out contamination.

Here is what the overall study found, with its caveats: A weaker excess of twin sharing was found in beta out-of-frame sequences because the signal-to-noise ratio was lowered by fewer shared sequences. Recombination models systematically underestimated out-of-frame TCR alpha sharing in monozygotic twins but agreed with sharing between unrelated individuals. Conclusions relied on cross-sectional statistical analysis, since the same donors could not be followed over many years. Out-of-frame TCR alpha sequences shared between twins showed an excess of low generation-probability sequences compared with coincidental sharing between unrelated individuals. Invariant T cells such as MAIT and iNKT could partly confound zero-insertion analyses, although diverse VJ usage argued against such confounding for most clonotypes. Abundant cord blood beta clonotypes had fewer insertions, young adult naive repertoires showed a similar but weaker trend, and memory repertoires showed no such trend.

The germline V gene (reference sequence) gives CDR1 as MNHEY and CDR2 as SMNVEV. The V and J ends are trimmed by 2 bases and 3 bases, leaving 14 bases between them. The CDR3 sequence holds 15 residues, the cysteine and phenylalanine included. CDR3 DNA is the only sequence kept; it has 45 bases, read in frame from the first base. Every donor was a healthy Caucasian. This clonotype has a count of ten or more. Its antigen remains undetermined. Base qualities are not at hand, and no much larger clone is one base apart. The receptor library was made with 5' RACE. The sequencer listed for this sample is Illumina HiSeq 2000. Template switching added a universal primer binding site, and the final cDNA carried a unique molecular identifier that allowed TCR cDNA molecules to be counted accurately. Specific primers in the conserved constant-segment region were used to synthesize first-strand cDNA for TCR alpha and beta chains. Each cDNA library was double barcoded, with a SMART-Mk sample barcode plus Illumina barcodes, to control for contamination. TruSeq adapter sequences and Illumina sample barcodes were added in two successive PCR steps. TCR alpha and beta cDNA libraries were sequenced on the Illumina HiSeq platform with custom primers. In the source study's methods: Raw reads were processed with MiGEC to extract unique molecular identifiers, and MiXCR was used to determine CDR3 positions. For each individual, recombination models were inferred using an EM algorithm with the repgenHMM and IGoR tools. Shared clonotype analysis was performed with the tcR package in R, normalizing sharing by the product of cloneset sizes. To study raw recombination without the effects of thymic and clonal selection, out-of-frame nonproductive sequences were analyzed. The public reads were quality trimmed at Q25 with fastp and then assembled into clones with MiXCR by TCRdb, keeping productive beta chains. Entries are consolidated by CDR3 protein sequence, retaining the most common genes and DNA. The V and J calls and clone size come from TCRdb's table, not from the authors' own analysis. Across this sample there are about 1.7 million distinct CDR3 sequences, with about 30% seen only once. Approximately 0.25% of the sample lies in the top ten.

The sample consisted of cord blood. This sequence uses TRBV27 and TRBJ2-7, with a tentative D gene TRBD2 over 5 matching bases. This TCR was sampled from a newborn girl in good health. The nucleotide sequence reads TGTGCCAGCAGTTTAGCAACTAGTTGGGGCTACGAGCAGTACTTC. This sequence encodes CASSLATSWGYEQYF.